The rows below give T cell receptor beta chains drawn from one sample of a study of cytomegalovirus exposure and HLA in healthy donors. Produced via immunoSEQ multiplex PCR; TCRdb's table is partial and in-frame only. Of about 160,000 clones detected, roughly 77% appear once; the ten largest clones hold more than 3.5%. The material sequenced was PBMCs. The receptors originated from a man younger than 40 in good health and CMV-seropositive. CDR3s include the opening cysteine and the closing phenylalanine or tryptophan. Each record gives: clone size, D gene, J gene, V gene, CDR3 protein, CDR3 DNA. A D gene is named only where the DNA matches it firmly. Not every row has a clone size; where given, it reads once, few, many or a size class.

. TRBD1 TRBJ2-7 TRBV4-3 CASSQGQGAWEQYF TGCGCCAGCAGCCAAGGACAGGGGGCGTGGGAGCAGTACTTC
once . TRBJ2-7 TRBV6-1 CASSEAAAEQYF TGTGCCAGCAGTGAAGCGGCGGCCGAGCAGTACTTC
. TRBD1 TRBJ2-3 TRBV29-1 CSVAQGAWADTQYF TGCAGCGTTGCGCAGGGGGCGTGGGCAGATACGCAGTATTTT
. TRBD1 TRBJ2-1 TRBV6-5 CASSWTGGTEQFF TGTGCCAGCAGTTGGACAGGGGGAACTGAGCAGTTCTTC
once TRBD1 TRBJ2-7 TRBV28 CASSSSRDSPIPYEQYF TGTGCCAGCAGTTCGTCCCGGGACAGTCCAATACCGTACGAGCAGTACTTC
. . TRBJ1-2 TRBV27 CAIIYGYTF TGTGCCATTATCTATGGCTACACCTTC
. TRBD1 TRBJ1-5 TRBV7-2 CASSSLGQGAIQPQHF TGTGCCAGCAGCTCCCTGGGACAGGGGGCTATTCAGCCCCAGCATTTT
. . TRBJ1-1 TRBV2 CASSGQTLNTEAFF TGTGCCAGCAGTGGACAGACTTTGAACACTGAAGCTTTCTTT
once TRBD1 TRBJ2-1 TRBV27 CASVPTGAIAYNEQFF TGTGCCAGCGTACCGACAGGGGCGATCGCCTACAATGAGCAGTTCTTC
. . TRBJ1-6 TRBV7-8 CASSLGQGGNGSPLHF TGTGCCAGCAGCTTAGGGCAGGGTGGTAATGGTTCACCCCTCCACTTT
. . TRBJ2-5 TRBV14 CASRSNLKETQYF TGTGCCAGCAGAAGCAACCTAAAAGAGACCCAGTACTTC
. . TRBJ2-7 TRBV29-1 CSVEQGNKGYEQYF TGCAGCGTTGAACAGGGTAATAAGGGCTACGAGCAGTACTTC
. TRBD2 TRBJ2-7 TRBV30 CAWSPSGGRSYEQYF TGTGCCTGGAGTCCTAGCGGGGGGCGCTCCTACGAGCAGTACTTC
. TRBD1 TRBJ1-6 TRBV19 CASRTDRVGNSPLHF TGTGCCAGTAGGACGGACAGGGTCGGAAATTCACCCCTCCACTTT
. . TRBJ2-2 TRBV5-1 CASSQHGEGGVNTGELFF TGCGCCAGCAGCCAGCACGGAGAGGGAGGAGTGAACACCGGGGAGCTGTTTTTT
once . TRBJ2-7 TRBV19 CASSAGWISSYEQYF TGTGCCAGTAGTGCGGGGTGGATCAGCTCCTACGAGCAGTACTTC
few TRBD2 TRBJ2-1 TRBV7-9 CASSLSGGAWNEQFF TGTGCCAGCAGCTTGAGCGGGGGGGCTTGGAATGAGCAGTTCTTC
. TRBD1 TRBJ2-7 TRBV7-6 CASSRGRSGQLYEQYF TGTGCCAGCAGCCGCGGGCGGTCGGGACAGCTCTACGAGCAGTACTTC
once TRBD1 TRBJ1-2 TRBV5-1 CASTFDRAGGYTF TGCGCCAGCACCTTTGACAGGGCGGGAGGCTACACCTTC
. . TRBJ1-2 TRBV28 CASSPDSTVYGYTF TGTGCCAGCAGCCCCGACAGTACTGTCTATGGCTACACCTTC
once TRBD1 TRBJ2-7 TRBV2 CASSERGRIYEQYF TGTGCCAGCAGTGAGAGGGGGCGTATCTACGAGCAGTACTTC
. . TRBJ1-5 TRBV5-6 CASSLEGGNQPQHF TGTGCCAGCAGCTTGGAGGGGGGCAATCAGCCCCAGCATTTT